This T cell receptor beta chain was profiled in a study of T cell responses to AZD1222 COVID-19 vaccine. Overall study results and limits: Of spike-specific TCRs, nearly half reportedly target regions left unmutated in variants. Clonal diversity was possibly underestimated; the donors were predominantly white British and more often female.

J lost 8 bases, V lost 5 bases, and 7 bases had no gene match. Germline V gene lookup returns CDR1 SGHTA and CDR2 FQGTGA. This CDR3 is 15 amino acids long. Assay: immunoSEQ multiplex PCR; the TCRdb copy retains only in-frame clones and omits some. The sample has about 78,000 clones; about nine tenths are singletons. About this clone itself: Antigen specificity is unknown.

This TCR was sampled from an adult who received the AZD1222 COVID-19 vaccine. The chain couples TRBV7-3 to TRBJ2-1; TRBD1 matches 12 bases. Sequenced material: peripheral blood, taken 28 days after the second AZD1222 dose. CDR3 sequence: CASSIRDRGLDEQFF. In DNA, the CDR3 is TGTGCCAGCAGCATCCGGGACAGGGGGCTTGATGAGCAGTTCTTC.